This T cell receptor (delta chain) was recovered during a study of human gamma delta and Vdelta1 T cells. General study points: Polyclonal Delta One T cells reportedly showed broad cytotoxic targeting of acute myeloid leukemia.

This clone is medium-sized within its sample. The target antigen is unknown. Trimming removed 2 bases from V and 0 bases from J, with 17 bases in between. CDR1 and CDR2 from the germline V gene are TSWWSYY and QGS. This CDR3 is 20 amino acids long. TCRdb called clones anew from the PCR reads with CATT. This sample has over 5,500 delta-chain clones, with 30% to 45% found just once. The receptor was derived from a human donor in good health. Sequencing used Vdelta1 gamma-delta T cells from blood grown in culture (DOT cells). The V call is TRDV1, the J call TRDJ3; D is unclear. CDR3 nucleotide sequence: TGTGCTCTTGGGGAAGTTTCCGGACGGGTGGGCTCCTGGGACACCCGACAGATGTTTTTC. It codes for CALGEVSGRVGSWDTRQMFF.